Here is one T cell receptor (beta chain) with its context. This entry is derived from a study of cytomegalovirus exposure and HLA in healthy donors. Germline-derived CDR1 and CDR2 are MNHNS and SASEGT. The CDR3 totals 15 residues. Trimming removed 5 bases from V and 0 bases from J; junction bases left unmatched: 4. The assay was immunoSEQ multiplex PCR, and TCRdb's table has in-frame clones only and misses some. The table records over 60,000 clones, around 95% of them present only once. This receptor was identified in a man aged 18 to 30 in good health and CMV-seronegative. The chain joins TRBV6-1 to TRBJ1-5, with 7 bases fitting TRBD1. The sequencing input was PBMCs. The CDR3 sequence: CASSQQGISNQPQHF. The CDR3 coding sequence is TGTGCCAGCAGTCAACAGGGGATTAGCAATCAGCCCCAGCATTTT.